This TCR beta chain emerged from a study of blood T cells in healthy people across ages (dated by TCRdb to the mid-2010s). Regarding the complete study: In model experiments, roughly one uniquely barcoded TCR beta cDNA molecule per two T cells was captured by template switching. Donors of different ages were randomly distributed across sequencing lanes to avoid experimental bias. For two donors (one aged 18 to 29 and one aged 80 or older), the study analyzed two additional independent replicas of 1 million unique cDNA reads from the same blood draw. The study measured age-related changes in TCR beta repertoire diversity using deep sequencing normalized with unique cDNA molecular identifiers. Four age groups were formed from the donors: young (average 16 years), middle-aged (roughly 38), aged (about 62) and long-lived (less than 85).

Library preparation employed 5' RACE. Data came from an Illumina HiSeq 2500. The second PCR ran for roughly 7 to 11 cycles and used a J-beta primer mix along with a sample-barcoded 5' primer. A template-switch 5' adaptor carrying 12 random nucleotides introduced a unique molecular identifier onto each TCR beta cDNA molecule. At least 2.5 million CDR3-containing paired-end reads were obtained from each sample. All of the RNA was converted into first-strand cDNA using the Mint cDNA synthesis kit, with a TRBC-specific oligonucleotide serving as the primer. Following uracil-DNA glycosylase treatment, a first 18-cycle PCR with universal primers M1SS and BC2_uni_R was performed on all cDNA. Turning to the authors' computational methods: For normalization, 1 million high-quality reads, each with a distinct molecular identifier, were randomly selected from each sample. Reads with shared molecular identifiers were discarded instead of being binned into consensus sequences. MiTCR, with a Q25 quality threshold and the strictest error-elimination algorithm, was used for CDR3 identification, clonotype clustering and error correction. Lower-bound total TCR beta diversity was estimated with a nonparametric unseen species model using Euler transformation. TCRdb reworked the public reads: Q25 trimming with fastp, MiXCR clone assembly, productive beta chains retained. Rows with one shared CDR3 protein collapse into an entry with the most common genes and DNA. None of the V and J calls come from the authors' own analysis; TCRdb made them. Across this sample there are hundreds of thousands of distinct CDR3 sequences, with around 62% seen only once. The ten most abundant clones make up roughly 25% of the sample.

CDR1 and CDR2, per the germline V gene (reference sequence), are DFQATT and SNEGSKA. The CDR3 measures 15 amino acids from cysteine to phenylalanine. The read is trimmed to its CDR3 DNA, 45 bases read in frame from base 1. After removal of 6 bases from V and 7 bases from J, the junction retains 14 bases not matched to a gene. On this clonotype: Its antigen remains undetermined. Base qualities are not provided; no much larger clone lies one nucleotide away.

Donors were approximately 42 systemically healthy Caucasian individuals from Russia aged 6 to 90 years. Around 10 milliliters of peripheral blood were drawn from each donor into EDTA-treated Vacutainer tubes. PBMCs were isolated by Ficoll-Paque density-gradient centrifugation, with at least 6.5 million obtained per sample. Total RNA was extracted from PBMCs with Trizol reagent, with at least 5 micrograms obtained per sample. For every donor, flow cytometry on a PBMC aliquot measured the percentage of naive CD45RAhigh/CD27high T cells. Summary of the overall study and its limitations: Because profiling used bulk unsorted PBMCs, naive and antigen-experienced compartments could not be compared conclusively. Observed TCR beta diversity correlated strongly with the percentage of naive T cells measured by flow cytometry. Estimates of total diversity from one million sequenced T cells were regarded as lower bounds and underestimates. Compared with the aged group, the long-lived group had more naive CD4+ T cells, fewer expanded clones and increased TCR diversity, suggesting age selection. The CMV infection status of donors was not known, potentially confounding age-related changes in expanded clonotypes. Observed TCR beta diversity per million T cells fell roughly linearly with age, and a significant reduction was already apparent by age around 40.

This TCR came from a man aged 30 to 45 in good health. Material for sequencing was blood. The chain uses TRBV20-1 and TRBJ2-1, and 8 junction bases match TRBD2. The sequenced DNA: TGCAGTGCCCAGGGCCGGGGGGGCGTGTGGAATGAGCAGTTCTTC. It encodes CSAQGRGGVWNEQFF.